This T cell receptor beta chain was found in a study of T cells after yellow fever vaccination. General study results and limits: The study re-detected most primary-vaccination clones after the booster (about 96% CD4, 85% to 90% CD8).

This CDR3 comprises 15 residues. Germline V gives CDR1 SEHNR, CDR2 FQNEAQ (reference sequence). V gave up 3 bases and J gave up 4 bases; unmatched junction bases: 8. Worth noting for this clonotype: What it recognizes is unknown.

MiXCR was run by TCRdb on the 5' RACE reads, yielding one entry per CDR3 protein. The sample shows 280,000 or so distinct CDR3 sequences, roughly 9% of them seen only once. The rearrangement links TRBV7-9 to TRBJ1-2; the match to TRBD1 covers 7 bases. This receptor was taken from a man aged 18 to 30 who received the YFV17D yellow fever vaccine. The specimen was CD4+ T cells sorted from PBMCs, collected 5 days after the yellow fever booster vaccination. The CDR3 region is CASSFTQGGSYGYTF. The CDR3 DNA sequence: TGTGCCAGCAGCTTCACCCAGGGGGGGAGCTATGGCTACACCTTC.